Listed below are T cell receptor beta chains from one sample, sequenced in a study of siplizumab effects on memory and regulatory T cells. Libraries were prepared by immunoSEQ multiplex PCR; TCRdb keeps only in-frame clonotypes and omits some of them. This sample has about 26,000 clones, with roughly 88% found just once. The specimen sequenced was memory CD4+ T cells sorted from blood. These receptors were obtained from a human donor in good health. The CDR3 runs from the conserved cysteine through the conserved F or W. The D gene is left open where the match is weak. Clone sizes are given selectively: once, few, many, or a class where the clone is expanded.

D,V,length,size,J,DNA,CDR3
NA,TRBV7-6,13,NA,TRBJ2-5,TGTGCCAGCAGCTTAGCCCGAGGGGAGACCCAGTACTTC,CASSLARGETQYF
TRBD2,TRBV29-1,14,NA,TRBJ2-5,TGCAGCGTTGAAGACCCAGGGAGGGAAAAGACCCAGTACTTC,CSVEDPGREKTQYF
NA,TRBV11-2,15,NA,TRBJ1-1,TGTGCCAGCAGCTTAGGCCCCACCGTGAACACTGAAGCTTTCTTT,CASSLGPTVNTEAFF
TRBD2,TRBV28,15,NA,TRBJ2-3,TGTGCCAGCAGCCGACTAGCGGACCACACAGATACGCAGTATTTT,CASSRLADHTDTQYF
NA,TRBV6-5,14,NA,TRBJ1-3,TGTGCCAGCAGGCGGCAGAGCTCTGGAAACACCATATACTTT,CASRRQSSGNTIYF
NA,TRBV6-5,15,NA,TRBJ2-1,TGTGCCAGCAGTCCTAGGGGCGGGACCTACAATGAGCAGTTCTTC,CASSPRGGTYNEQFF
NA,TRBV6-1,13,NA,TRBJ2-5,TGTGCCAGCAGTCGGACAGACCAAGAGACCCAGTACTTC,CASSRTDQETQYF
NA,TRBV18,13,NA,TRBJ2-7,TGTGCCAGCTCAGGCCAGAGCTCCTACGAGCAGTACTTC,CASSGQSSYEQYF
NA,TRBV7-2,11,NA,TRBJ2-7,TGTGCCAGCAGCGTATTATACGAGCAGTACTTC,CASSVLYEQYF
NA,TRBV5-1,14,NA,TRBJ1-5,TGCGCCAGCAGCTTGGAGGGGTTGAGCCAGCCCCAGCATTTT,CASSLEGLSQPQHF
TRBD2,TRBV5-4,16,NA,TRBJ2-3,TGTGCCAGCAGCGCAGCTAGCGGGAAAAGCACAGATACGCAGTATTTT,CASSAASGKSTDTQYF
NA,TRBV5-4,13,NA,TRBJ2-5,TGTGCCAGCAGCTTTTGGGTCGGGGAGACCCAGTACTTC,CASSFWVGETQYF
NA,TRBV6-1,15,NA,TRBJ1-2,TGTGCCAGCACCCCCTCAAAACGGGGGGACTATGGCTACACCTTC,CASTPSKRGDYGYTF
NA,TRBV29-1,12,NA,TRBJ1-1,TGCAGCCCTCGAAATATGAACACTGAAGCTTTCTTT,CSPRNMNTEAFF
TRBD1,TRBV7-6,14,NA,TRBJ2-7,TGTGCCAGCAGCTCGGGGACAGCCGAGGGCGAGCAGTACTTC,CASSSGTAEGEQYF
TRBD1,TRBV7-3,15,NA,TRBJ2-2,TGTGCCAGCAGCTTTCAGGGGGCGCTGGCCGGGGAGCTGTTTTTT,CASSFQGALAGELFF
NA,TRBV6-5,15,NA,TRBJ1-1,TGTGCCAGCAGGCGAAGGGACGGCTGGAACACTGAAGCTTTCTTT,CASRRRDGWNTEAFF
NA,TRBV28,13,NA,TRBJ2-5,TGTGCCAGCAGGGATTCAGGGCAGGAGACCCAGTACTTC,CASRDSGQETQYF
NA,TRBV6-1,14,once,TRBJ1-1,TGTGCCAGCAAGAGTTCAGGCATGAACACTGAAGCTTTCTTT,CASKSSGMNTEAFF
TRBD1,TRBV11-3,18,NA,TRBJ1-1,TGTGCCAGCAGCTCCGTGGGTCCCATAAGGGGGCTGGACACTGAAGCTTTCTTT,CASSSVGPIRGLDTEAFF
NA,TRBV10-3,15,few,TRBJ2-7,TGTGCCATCAGTGCTTTCGACGGTGACTCCTACGAGCAGTACTTC,CAISAFDGDSYEQYF
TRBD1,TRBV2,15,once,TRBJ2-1,TGTGCCAGCAGACTGGGACAGGGGGCGTACAATGAGCAGTTCTTC,CASRLGQGAYNEQFF
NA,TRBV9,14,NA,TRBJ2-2,TGTGCCAGCAGCCGCGGAGGGGGCACCGGGGAGCTGTTTTTT,CASSRGGGTGELFF
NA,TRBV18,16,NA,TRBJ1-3,TGTGCCAGCTCACCAATCGGCACAGGCTCTGGAAACACCATATATTTT,CASSPIGTGSGNTIYF
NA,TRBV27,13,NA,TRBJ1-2,TGTGCCAGCAGGCCGGGGCCCTCGGGTGGCTACACCTTC,CASRPGPSGGYTF
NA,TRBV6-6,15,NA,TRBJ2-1,TGTGCCAGCCATCGCCGGGACCCTAGCCACAATGAGCAGTTCTTC,CASHRRDPSHNEQFF
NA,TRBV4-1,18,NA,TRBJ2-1,TGCGCCAGCAGCCAAGAGGTGATCCAGGACAGTTATTACAATGAGCAGTTCTTC,CASSQEVIQDSYYNEQFF
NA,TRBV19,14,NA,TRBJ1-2,TGTGCCAGTAGTCCCCGGAATGAACTCTATGGCTACACCTTC,CASSPRNELYGYTF
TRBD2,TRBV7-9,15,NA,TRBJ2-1,TGTGCCAGCAGTTTTAGCGGGAGGGCCGGTAATGAGCAGTTCTTC,CASSFSGRAGNEQFF
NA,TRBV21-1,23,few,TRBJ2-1,TGTGCCAGCAGCCCTCCGGGACAGGGCAGACTAGCGGGAGAGAGAGATCCCTACAATGAGCAGTTCTTC,CASSPPGQGRLAGERDPYNEQFF
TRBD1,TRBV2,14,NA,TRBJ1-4,TGTGCCAGCACCGGACAGGGGTTACGGGAAAAACTGTTTTTT,CASTGQGLREKLFF